The T cell receptor (beta chain) under discussion was sequenced for a study of tumor and adjacent non-tumor tissue in lung cancer. The wider study: Approximately 4.2 million productive TCRbeta reads were obtained per sample on average.

RNA was extracted from bulk tissue without any cell sorting. A modified ARM-PCR protocol with three rounds of nested PCR amplified TCRbeta. TCRdb processed the multiplex PCR reads anew with MiXCR; each CDR3 protein has one entry. The sample lists 65,000 to 90,000 distinct CDR3 sequences, about two thirds occurring once. The germline CDR1 and CDR2 sequences are SGHRS and YFSETQ. Trimming at V came to 4 bases and at J to 2 bases, leaving 15 bases not matched to a gene. This CDR3 contains 18 residues. The specimen was lung tumor tissue. The V and J genes are TRBV5-1 and TRBJ1-2; 9 bases are shared with TRBD1. The TCR was taken from a woman in her sixties or seventies with non-small cell lung cancer. The CDR3 is CASSRSTRGQGDNYGYTF. The CDR3 DNA sequence: TGCGCCAGCAGCCGCTCCACCCGGGGACAGGGAGACAACTATGGCTACACCTTC. The variable domain in full, completed from reference TRBV5-1 and TRBJ1-2, reads KAGVTQTPRYLIKTRGQQVTLSCSPISGHRSVSWYQQTPGQGLQFLFEYFSETQRNKGNFPGRFSGRQFSNSRSEMNVSTLELGDSALYLCASSRSTRGQGDNYGYTFGSGTRLTVV.